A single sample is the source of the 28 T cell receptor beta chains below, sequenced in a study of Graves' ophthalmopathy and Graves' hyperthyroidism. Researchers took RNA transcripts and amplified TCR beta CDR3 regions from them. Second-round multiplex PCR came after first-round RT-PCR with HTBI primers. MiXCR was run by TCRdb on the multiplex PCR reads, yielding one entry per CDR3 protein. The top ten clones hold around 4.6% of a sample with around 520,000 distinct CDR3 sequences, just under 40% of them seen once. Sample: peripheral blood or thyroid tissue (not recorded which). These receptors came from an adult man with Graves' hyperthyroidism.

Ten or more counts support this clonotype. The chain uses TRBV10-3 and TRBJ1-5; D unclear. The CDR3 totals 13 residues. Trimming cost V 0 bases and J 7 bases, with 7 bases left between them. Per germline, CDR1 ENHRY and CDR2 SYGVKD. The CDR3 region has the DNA TGTGCCATCAGTGAGTCGGGCCTCCAGCCCCAGCATTTT. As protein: CAISESGLQPQHF.

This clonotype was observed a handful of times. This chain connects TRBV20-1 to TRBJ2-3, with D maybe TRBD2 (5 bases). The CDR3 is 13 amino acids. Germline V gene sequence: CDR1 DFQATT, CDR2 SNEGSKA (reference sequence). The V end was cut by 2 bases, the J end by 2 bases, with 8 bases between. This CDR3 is CSARLTNTDTQYF. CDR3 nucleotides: TGCAGTGCTAGATTGACTAACACAGATACGCAGTATTTT.

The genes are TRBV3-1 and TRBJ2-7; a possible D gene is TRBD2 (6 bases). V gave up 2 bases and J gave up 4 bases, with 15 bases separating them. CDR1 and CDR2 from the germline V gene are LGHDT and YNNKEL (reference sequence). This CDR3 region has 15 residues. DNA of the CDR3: TGTGCCAGCAGCCAAACGCCCGGGACTCTGTACGAGCAGTACTTC. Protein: CASSQTPGTLYEQYF.

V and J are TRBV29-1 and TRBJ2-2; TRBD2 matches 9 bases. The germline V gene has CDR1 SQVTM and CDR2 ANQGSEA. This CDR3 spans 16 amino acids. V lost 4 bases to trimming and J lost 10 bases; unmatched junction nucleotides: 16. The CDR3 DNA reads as TGCAGCGTTGTAAGGCCTAGCGGGACCACTTCTTCGGAGCTGTTTTTT. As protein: CSVVRPSGTTSSELFF.

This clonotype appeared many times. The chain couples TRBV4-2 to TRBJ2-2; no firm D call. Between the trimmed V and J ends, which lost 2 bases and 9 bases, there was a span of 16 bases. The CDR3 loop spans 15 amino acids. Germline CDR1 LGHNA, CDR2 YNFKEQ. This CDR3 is CASSQRPNLGRELFF. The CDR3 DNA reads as TGTGCCAGCAGCCAAAGGCCTAACCTTGGCAGGGAGCTGTTTTTT.

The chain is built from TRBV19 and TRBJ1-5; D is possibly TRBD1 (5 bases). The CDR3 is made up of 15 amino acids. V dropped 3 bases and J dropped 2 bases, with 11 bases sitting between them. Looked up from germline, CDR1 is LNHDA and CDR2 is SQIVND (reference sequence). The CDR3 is CASSMLGERNQPQHF. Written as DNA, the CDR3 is TGTGCCAGTAGTATGTTGGGGGAACGCAATCAGCCCCAGCATTTT.

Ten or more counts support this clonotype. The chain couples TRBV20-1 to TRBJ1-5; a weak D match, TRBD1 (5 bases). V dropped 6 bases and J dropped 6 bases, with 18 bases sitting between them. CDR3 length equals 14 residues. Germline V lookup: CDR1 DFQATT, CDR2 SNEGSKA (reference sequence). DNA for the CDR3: TGCAGTGCAGAGAGGTGGGGCAAGGTTCAGCCCCAGCATTTT. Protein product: CSAERWGKVQPQHF.

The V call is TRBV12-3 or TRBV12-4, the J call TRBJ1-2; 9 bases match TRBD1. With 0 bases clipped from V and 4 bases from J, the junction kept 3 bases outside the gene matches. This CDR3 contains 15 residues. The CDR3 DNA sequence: TGTGCCAGCAGTTTAGCACAGGGGGCGGGCTATGGCTACACCTTC. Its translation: CASSLAQGAGYGYTF.

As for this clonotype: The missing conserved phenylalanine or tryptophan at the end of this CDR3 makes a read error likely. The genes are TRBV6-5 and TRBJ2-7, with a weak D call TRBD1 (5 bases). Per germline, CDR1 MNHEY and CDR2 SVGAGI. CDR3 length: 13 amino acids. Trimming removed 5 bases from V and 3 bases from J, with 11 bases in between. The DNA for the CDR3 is TGTGCCAGCAGTCGTGACAGTCTCTACGAGCAGTACCTC. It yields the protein CASSRDSLYEQYL.

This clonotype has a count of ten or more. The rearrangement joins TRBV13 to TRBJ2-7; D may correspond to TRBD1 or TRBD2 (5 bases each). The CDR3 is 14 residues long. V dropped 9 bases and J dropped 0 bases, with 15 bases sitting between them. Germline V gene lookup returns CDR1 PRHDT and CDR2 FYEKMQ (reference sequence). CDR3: CASRTGPSSYEQYF. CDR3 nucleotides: TGTGCCAGTCGTACGGGACCGAGCTCCTACGAGCAGTACTTC.

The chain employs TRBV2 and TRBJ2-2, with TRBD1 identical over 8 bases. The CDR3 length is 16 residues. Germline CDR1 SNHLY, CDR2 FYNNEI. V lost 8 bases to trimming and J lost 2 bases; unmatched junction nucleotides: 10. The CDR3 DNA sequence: TGTGCCAGCTCACCAGTGGACAGGGTAAACACCGGGGAGCTGTTTTTT. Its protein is CASSPVDRVNTGELFF. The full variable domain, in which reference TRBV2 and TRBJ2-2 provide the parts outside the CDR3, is EPEVTQTPSHQVTQMGQEVILRCVPISNHLYFYWYRQILGQKVEFLVSFYNNEISEKSEIFDDQFSVERPDGSNFTLKIRSTKLEDSAMYFCASSPVDRVNTGELFFGEGSRLTVL.

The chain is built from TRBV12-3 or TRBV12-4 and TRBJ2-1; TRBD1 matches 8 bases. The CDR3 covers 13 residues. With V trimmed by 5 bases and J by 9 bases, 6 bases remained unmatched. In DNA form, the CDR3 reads TGTGCCAGCAGTCGATACAGGGGGAGTGAGCAGTTCTTC. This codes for CASSRYRGSEQFF.

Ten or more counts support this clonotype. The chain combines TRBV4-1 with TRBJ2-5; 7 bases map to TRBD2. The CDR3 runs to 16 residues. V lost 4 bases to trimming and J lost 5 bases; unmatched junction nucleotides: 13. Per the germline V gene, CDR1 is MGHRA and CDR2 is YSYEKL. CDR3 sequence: CASSRLRDQAGETQYF. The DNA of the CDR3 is TGCGCCAGCAGCCGCCTAAGGGATCAAGCGGGGGAGACCCAGTACTTC.

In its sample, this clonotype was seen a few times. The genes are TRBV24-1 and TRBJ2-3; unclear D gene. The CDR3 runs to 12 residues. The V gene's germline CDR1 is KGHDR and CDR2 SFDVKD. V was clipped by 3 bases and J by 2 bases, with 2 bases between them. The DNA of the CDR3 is TGTGCCACCAGTGATGTCACAGATACGCAGTATTTT. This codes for CATSDVTDTQYF.

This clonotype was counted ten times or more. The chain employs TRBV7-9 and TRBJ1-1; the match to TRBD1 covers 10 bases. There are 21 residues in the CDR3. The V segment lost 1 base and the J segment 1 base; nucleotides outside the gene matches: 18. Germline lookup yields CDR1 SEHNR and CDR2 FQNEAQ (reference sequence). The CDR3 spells CASSLGSLGTGVFLSNTEAFF. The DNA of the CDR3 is TGTGCCAGCAGCTTAGGGTCCTTAGGGACAGGGGTATTCCTTTCGAACACTGAAGCTTTCTTT.

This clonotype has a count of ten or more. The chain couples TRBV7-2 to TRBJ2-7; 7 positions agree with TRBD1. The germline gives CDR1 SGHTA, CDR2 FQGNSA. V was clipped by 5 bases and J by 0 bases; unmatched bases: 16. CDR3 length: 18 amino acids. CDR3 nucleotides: TGTGCCAGCAGCCCCACTCCTCGACAGGGCCTTAGCTCCTACGAGCAGTACTTC. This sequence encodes CASSPTPRQGLSSYEQYF.

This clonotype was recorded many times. The CDR3 region is CASSRTEGRYTF. DNA of the CDR3: TGTGCCAGCAGTCGGACCGAAGGACGCTACACCTTC. This chain links TRBV12-3 or TRBV12-4 with TRBJ1-2; no clear D gene. Trimming pared 5 bases from V and 9 bases from J, leaving 13 bases between. The CDR3 consists of 12 residues.

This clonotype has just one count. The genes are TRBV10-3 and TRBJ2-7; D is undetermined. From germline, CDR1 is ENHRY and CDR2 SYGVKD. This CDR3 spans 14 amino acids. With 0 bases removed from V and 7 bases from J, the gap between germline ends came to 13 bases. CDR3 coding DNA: TGTGCCATCAGTGAGTCGAGAGGATCCGGGGAGCAGTACTTC. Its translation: CAISESRGSGEQYF.

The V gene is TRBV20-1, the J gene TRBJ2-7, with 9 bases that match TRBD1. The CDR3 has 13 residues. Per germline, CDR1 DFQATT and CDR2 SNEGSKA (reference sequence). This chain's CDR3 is CRPGTGLSYEQYF. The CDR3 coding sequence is TGCAGACCCGGGACAGGGTTATCGTACGAGCAGTACTTC.

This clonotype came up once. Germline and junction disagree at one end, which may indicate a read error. The CDR3: CASSYNTGSNTKAFF. The CDR3 region has the DNA TGTGCCAGCAGTTATAATACAGGGTCGAACACTAAAGCTTTCTTT. V usage is TRBV10-3 and J usage is TRBJ1-1, with D possibly being TRBD1 (6 bases). The CDR3 totals 15 residues. Per germline, CDR1 ENHRY and CDR2 SYGVKD.

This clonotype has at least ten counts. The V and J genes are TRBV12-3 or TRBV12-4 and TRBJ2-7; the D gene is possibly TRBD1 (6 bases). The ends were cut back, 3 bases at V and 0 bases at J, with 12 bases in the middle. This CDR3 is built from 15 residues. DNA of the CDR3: TGTGCCAGCAGTTTCGGGGACAAATTCTCCTACGAGCAGTACTTC. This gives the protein CASSFGDKFSYEQYF.

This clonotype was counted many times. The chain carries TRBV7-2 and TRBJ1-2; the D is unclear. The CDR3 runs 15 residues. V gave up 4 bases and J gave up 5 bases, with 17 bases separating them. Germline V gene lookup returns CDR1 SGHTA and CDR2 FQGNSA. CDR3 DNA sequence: TGTGCCAGCAGCTACCCAGGTATCGGTCAATATGGCTACACCTTC. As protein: CASSYPGIGQYGYTF.

The CDR3 spells CASSLLTSSGLETQYF. DNA for the CDR3: TGTGCCAGCAGCTTATTGACTAGCTCAGGTTTGGAGACCCAGTACTTC. This chain joins TRBV7-8 and TRBJ2-5; the match to TRBD2 covers 7 bases. Looked up from germline, CDR1 is SGHVS and CDR2 is FQNEAQ. Trimming took 2 bases from V and 5 from J; bases not matched to a gene: 11. The CDR3 covers 16 residues.

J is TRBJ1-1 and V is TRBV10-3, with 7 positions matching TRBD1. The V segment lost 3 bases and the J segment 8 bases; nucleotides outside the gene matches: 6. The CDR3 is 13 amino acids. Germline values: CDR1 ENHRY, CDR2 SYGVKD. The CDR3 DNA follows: TGTGCCATCAGTGACAGGGGACAGATGGAAGCTTTCTTT. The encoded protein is CAISDRGQMEAFF.

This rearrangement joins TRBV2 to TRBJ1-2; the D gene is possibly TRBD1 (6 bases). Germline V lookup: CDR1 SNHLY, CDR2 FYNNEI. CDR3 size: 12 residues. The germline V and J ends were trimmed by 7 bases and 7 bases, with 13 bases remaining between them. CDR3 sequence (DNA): TGTGCCAGCACCCGGACAGCCGGTGGCTACACCTTC. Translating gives CASTRTAGGYTF.

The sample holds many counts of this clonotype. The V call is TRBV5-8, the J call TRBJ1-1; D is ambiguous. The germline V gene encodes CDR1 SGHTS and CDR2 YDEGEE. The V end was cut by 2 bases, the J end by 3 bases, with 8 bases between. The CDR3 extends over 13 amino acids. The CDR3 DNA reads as TGTGCCAGCAGCTTTGTGGGTTACACTGAAGCTTTCTTT. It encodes CASSFVGYTEAFF.

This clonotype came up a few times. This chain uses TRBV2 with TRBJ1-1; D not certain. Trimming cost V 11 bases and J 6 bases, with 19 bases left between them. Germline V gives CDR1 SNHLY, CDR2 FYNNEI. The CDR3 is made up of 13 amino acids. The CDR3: CAREFYNIAEAFF. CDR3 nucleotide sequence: TGTGCCCGGGAGTTCTATAATATCGCTGAAGCTTTCTTT.

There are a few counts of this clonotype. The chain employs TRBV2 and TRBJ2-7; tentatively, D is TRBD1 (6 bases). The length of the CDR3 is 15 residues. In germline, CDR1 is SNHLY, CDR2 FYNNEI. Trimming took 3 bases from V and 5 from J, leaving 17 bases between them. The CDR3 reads CASSDPGQGSDEQYF. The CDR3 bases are TGTGCCAGCAGTGACCCTGGGCAGGGGAGCGACGAGCAGTACTTC.